This T cell receptor (beta chain) was sequenced in a study of blood T cell repertoires in COVID-19. Study in general: Collection of acute and convalescent COVID-19 samples took place in the United States, Italy and Spain. In each case, the material was cDNA or gDNA derived from T cells, B-cell-depleted T cells, or PBMCs.

TCRdb's table, derived via immunoSEQ multiplex PCR, lists solely in-frame clones and lacks some. Of about 80,000 clones listed, 84% are singletons. CDR1 and CDR2 (germline): MDHEN, SYDVKM. V was clipped by 5 bases and J by 4 bases; unmatched bases: 0. The CDR3 has 14 residues. The specimen sequenced was peripheral blood. This TCR came from a man aged 50 or older with acute or convalescent COVID-19. The chain recombines TRBV28 with TRBJ2-2; 11 bases map to TRBD1. CDR3 nucleotide sequence: TGTGCCAGCAGTGGGACAGGGGGCACCGGGGAGCTGTTTTTT. Its protein is CASSGTGGTGELFF.